The 14 T cell receptor beta chains presented below share a single source sample, sequenced in a study of T cell responses to AZD1222 COVID-19 vaccine. The repertoire was sequenced with immunoSEQ multiplex PCR; TCRdb's copy has only in-frame clones and lacks some. The sample yields under 200,000 clones, about 90% seen once. Sequenced material: peripheral blood, taken 28 days after the second AZD1222 dose. Receptor source: an adult who received the AZD1222 COVID-19 vaccine.

The CDR3 loop is CASKELSSYNSPLHF. The CDR3 bases are TGTGCCAGTAAGGAGCTCTCCTCCTATAATTCACCCCTCCACTTT. V gene TRBV19 combines with J gene TRBJ1-6, with D unresolved. Trimming pared 7 bases from V and 0 bases from J, leaving 10 bases between. Germline V gene data show CDR1 as LNHDA and CDR2 as SQIVND (reference sequence). This CDR3 has 15 amino acids.

The V gene is TRBV28, the J gene TRBJ2-1; D is possibly TRBD2 (6 bases). Germline CDR1 MDHEN, CDR2 SYDVKM. This CDR3 has 16 residues. With 7 bases removed from V and 7 bases from J, the gap between germline ends came to 23 bases. The CDR3 bases are TGTGCCAGCAATGGGATCTTGGGGGACTGGGGTAATGAGCAGTTCTTC. The encoded protein is CASNGILGDWGNEQFF.

This chain uses TRBV18 with TRBJ1-4; D gene unclear. Germline V lookup: CDR1 KGHSH, CDR2 LQKENI. The length of the CDR3 is 14 residues. Trimming pared 0 bases from V and 4 bases from J, leaving 6 bases between. The DNA for the CDR3 is TGTGCCAGCTCACCACCCATGAATAATGAAAAACTGTTTTTT. This sequence encodes CASSPPMNNEKLFF.

V gene TRBV4-2 combines with J gene TRBJ2-7, with 11 nucleotides matching TRBD2. The length of the CDR3 is 17 residues. V trimming: 0 bases; J trimming: 2 bases; junction bases outside the gene matches: 6. Germline CDR1 reads LGHNA; CDR2 reads YNFKEQ. CDR3 in amino acids: CASSQDPSGRPAYEQYF. The CDR3 nucleotides read TGTGCCAGCAGCCAAGACCCTAGCGGGAGGCCCGCCTACGAGCAGTACTTC.

The rearrangement uses TRBV21-1 and TRBJ1-2. TRBV21-1 is tagged as a pseudogene. The CDR3 is 17 residues long. CDR3 region: CASSFRGKGQSNYGYTF. In DNA, the CDR3 is TGTGCCAGCAGCTTCCGAGGCAAGGGCCAGTCTAACTATGGCTACACCTTC.

The chain combines TRBV28 with TRBJ2-5, with a weak D call TRBD1 (6 bases). Germline CDR1 is MDHEN and CDR2 is SYDVKM. V was pared by 5 bases and J by 4 bases, with 20 bases between. CDR3 size: 16 residues. This CDR3 is CASSPQTGTWGETQYF. The CDR3, as DNA: TGTGCCAGCAGTCCCCAGACAGGCACCTGGGGAGAGACCCAGTACTTC.

V usage is TRBV6-2 or TRBV6-3 and J usage is TRBJ2-3; D perhaps matches TRBD2 (5 bases). Germline V CDR1 and CDR2: MNHEY, SVGEGT. The CDR3 has 15 residues. V was shortened by 0 bases and J by 9 bases, with 16 bases between the two germline ends. The CDR3 DNA follows: TGTGCCAGCAGTTACTCCCCCGACGGGGATTGGACGCAGTATTTT. It encodes CASSYSPDGDWTQYF.

This clone was picked up one time. An end of the junction differs from the germline gene, which may be a read error. The gene calls are TRBV10-3 and TRBJ1-2; D may be TRBD1 (5 bases). Germline values: CDR1 ENHRY, CDR2 SYGVKD. The CDR3 covers 12 residues. The CDR3 sequence is CAISDPGTSTLF. CDR3 sequence (DNA): TGTGCCATCAGTGACCCCGGGACCTCTACCCTCTTC.

V usage is TRBV6-2 or TRBV6-3 and J usage is TRBJ2-7; a weak D match, TRBD1 (5 bases). The CDR3 consists of 14 residues. Germline CDR1 is MNHEY and CDR2 is SVGEGT. The V gene lost 5 bases and the J gene lost 3 bases, with 14 bases spanning the gap. CDR3 nucleotide sequence: TGTGCCAGCAGTCCCCCCGACAGAATCTACGAGCAGTACTTC. Its protein is CASSPPDRIYEQYF.

Here the CDR3 DNA reads TGTGCCAGCAGGGGGGGCGCTCAGGGGCAGTTCTTC. Translating it yields CASRGGAQGQFF. The genes are TRBV12-3 or TRBV12-4 and TRBJ2-1, with D perhaps being TRBD1 or TRBD2 (6 bases each). V lost 6 bases, J lost 12 bases, and 15 bases lay in between. The CDR3 sequence is 12 residues long.

The V and J genes are TRBV7-2 and TRBJ1-5, with 7 positions matching TRBD1. The V segment lost 5 bases and the J segment 4 bases; nucleotides outside the gene matches: 8. The CDR3 loop spans 15 amino acids. Germline V gives CDR1 SGHTA, CDR2 FQGNSA. The CDR3 DNA reads as TGTGCCAGCAGCCCACAGGGGCCAACTAATCAGCCCCAGCATTTT. It codes for CASSPQGPTNQPQHF.

The V gene is TRBV5-6, the J gene TRBJ2-7; 8 positions agree with TRBD2. The CDR3 runs to 14 residues. Germline lookup yields CDR1 SGHDT and CDR2 YYEEEE. V was clipped by 2 bases and J by 5 bases; unmatched bases: 6. Here the CDR3 DNA reads TGTGCCAGCAGCTTCATAGCGGGAATCAACGAGCAGTACTTC. The encoded protein is CASSFIAGINEQYF.

This clone was observed once. The rearrangement links TRBV30 to TRBJ1-3; TRBD1 matches at 10 bases. From germline, CDR1 is GTSNPN and CDR2 SVGIG (reference sequence). The trim removed 1 base at V and 16 bases at J, leaving 10 bases unmatched. CDR3 length equals 13 residues. CDR3 sequence reads: CAWSAGTGDSIYF. In DNA form, the CDR3 reads TGTGCCTGGAGTGCCGGGACAGGGGATTCAATTTATTTT.

The chain links TRBV4-1 to TRBJ2-7; the match to TRBD2 covers 8 bases. This CDR3 is 16 amino acids long. Germline CDR1 and CDR2: MGHRA and YSYEKL. V shed 1 base and J 4 bases; nucleotides not matched to a gene: 9. CDR3 protein: CASSQVVTGGLYEQYF. CDR3 nucleotides: TGCGCCAGCAGCCAAGTAGTAACGGGGGGGTTATACGAGCAGTACTTC.